Shown below are 5 T cell receptor beta chains from a single sample sequenced in a study of chemoradiotherapy in HPV16-positive cancers. Sequencing was performed with immunoSEQ multiplex PCR; in TCRdb, only in-frame clones are kept and a portion is missing. The table records some 15,000 clones, about 80% of them present only once. The sample was collected from a patient who underwent chemoradiotherapy. These receptors all come from a human donor with HPV-associated anogenital cancer.

The chain uses TRBV10-3 and TRBJ1-5; D is unclear. The CDR3 extends over 13 amino acids. Germline assignment: CDR1 ENHRY and CDR2 SYGVKD. Trimming took 6 bases from V and 2 from J, leaving 8 bases between them. CDR3 DNA: TGTGCCATCAGGGACGGTGGCAATCAGCCCCAGCATTTT. The encoded protein is CAIRDGGNQPQHF.

This rearrangement joins TRBV11-2 to TRBJ1-6, with a tentative D call TRBD1 (6 bases). This CDR3 has 15 amino acids. V dropped 6 bases and J dropped 4 bases, with 13 bases sitting between them. Germline-derived CDR1 and CDR2 are SGHAT and FQNNGV. DNA for the CDR3: TGTGCCAGCAGTCGGGAGGGGGGTTATAATTCACCCCTCCACTTT. Protein product: CASSREGGYNSPLHF.

This rearrangement joins TRBV2 to TRBJ1-1, with 12 bases matching TRBD1. Trimming took 8 bases from V and 4 from J; bases not matched to a gene: 5. This CDR3 has 14 amino acids. Germline CDR1 is SNHLY and CDR2 is FYNNEI. The CDR3: CASLRGQGATEAFF. The CDR3 bases are TGTGCCAGCTTACGGGGACAGGGGGCCACTGAAGCTTTCTTT.

This sequence joins TRBV4-1 and TRBJ2-5; 8 bases map to TRBD2. This CDR3 spans 16 amino acids. Germline trimming cut 4 bases from V and 4 bases from J; bases unmatched to any gene: 11. CDR1 MGHRA and CDR2 YSYEKL come from the germline V gene. Here the CDR3 reads CASSPPGASGLETQYF. The CDR3 DNA sequence: TGCGCCAGCAGCCCGCCAGGTGCTAGCGGGTTAGAGACCCAGTACTTC.

V is TRBV6-6 and J is TRBJ2-7, with a possible D match to TRBD1 (5 bases). V shed 0 bases and J shed 6 bases, with 6 bases lying between them. The CDR3 extends over 12 amino acids. Germline CDR1 MNHNY, CDR2 SVGAGI (reference sequence). The CDR3 sequence: CASSYSTVEQYF. CDR3 in DNA: TGTGCCAGCAGTTACTCGACAGTCGAGCAGTACTTC.